The next 9 T cell receptor beta chains were all read from a single sample in a study of regulatory T cells in long-lasting Graves disease. According to the study, TCR beta libraries were built with iRepertoire HTBI primers and CDR3-region Arm-PCR. TCRdb re-analysed the multiplex PCR reads in MiXCR, keeping a single row per CDR3 protein. The repertoire holds around 500,000 distinct CDR3 sequences, with roughly 13% as singletons. Time point indicated: newly diagnosed GD, antithyroid drugs for less than 3 months. RNA from PBMCs was the source of the TCR library. These same data were also listed under a study on T cells in Graves' hyperthyroidism and ophthalmopathy.

The material sequenced was peripheral blood mononuclear cells (PBMCs), taken at new diagnosis, from a patient treated with antithyroid drugs. Every receptor here comes from a man aged 30-40 years with Graves disease.

This clonotype has ten or more counts. The chain is built from TRBV27 and TRBJ2-1; weak D call: TRBD2 (6 bases). Deletions cut 3 bases from V and 9 bases from J, with 15 bases between. This CDR3 is built from 14 residues. Looked up from germline, CDR1 is MNHEY and CDR2 is SMNVEV (reference sequence). CDR3 amino acids: CASSFWGDGGEQFF. The CDR3 DNA reads TGTGCCAGCAGTTTCTGGGGGGACGGGGGTGAGCAGTTCTTC.

The sample holds many counts of this clonotype. J is TRBJ2-5 and V is TRBV6-1, with a possible D match to TRBD2 (6 bases). Germline assignment: CDR1 MNHNS and CDR2 SASEGT. The germline V and J ends were trimmed by 2 bases and 5 bases, with 18 bases remaining between them. The CDR3 totals 16 residues. CDR3 amino acids: CASSELHGRGRETQYF. For the CDR3, the DNA is TGTGCCAGCAGTGAACTCCACGGGAGAGGCCGGGAGACCCAGTACTTC.

In its sample, this clonotype was seen many times. The CDR3 spells CASSLTQGPNYGYTF. CDR3 sequence (DNA): TGTGCCAGCAGCTTAACACAGGGACCGAACTATGGCTACACCTTC. The chain employs TRBV11-2 and TRBJ1-2, with D possibly matching TRBD1 (6 bases). Between the trimmed V and J ends, which lost 2 bases and 2 bases, there was a span of 12 bases. The CDR3 has 15 residues. CDR1 is SGHAT, CDR2 FQNNGV, per germline.

The chain employs TRBV18 and TRBJ1-2, with 7 bases fitting TRBD1. CDR3 length: 16 amino acids. Germline CDR1 is KGHSH and CDR2 is LQKENI. The V segment lost 3 bases and the J segment 1 base; nucleotides outside the gene matches: 8. The CDR3 coding sequence is TGTGCCAGCTCACCCCGGGACAGAACGGATAACTATGGCTACACCTTC. Amino acid sequence: CASSPRDRTDNYGYTF.

At least ten counts were recorded for this clonotype. The chain has TRBV6-1 and TRBJ2-7, with 9 bases matching TRBD1. This CDR3 region has 14 residues. CDR1 is MNHNS, CDR2 SASEGT, per germline. J gave up 0 bases and V 7 bases, and 4 bases lay outside the gene matches. In DNA form, the CDR3 reads TGTGCCAGCAACCGACAGGGGGTCTCCTACGAGCAGTACTTC. Translation: CASNRQGVSYEQYF.

This clonotype has ten or more counts. The chain couples TRBV27 to TRBJ2-4; 7 bases are shared with TRBD1. This CDR3 is built from 16 residues. Germline V gene data show CDR1 as MNHEY and CDR2 as SMNVEV (reference sequence). Germline trimming cut 6 bases from V and 1 base from J; bases unmatched to any gene: 9. In nucleotides, the CDR3 is TGTGCCAGCAGCTCTAACAGGGGCTTGGCCAAAAACATTCAGTACTTC. This gives the protein CASSSNRGLAKNIQYF.

V is TRBV19 and J is TRBJ1-5, with unresolved D. The ends were cut back, 8 bases at V and 1 base at J, with 15 bases in the middle. Germline CDR1 LNHDA, CDR2 SQIVND (reference sequence). The CDR3 is 15 residues long. The CDR3, as DNA: TGTGCCAGTTTCCCCCGGGGAAGGAGCAATCAGCCCCAGCATTTT. Translating it yields CASFPRGRSNQPQHF.

This clonotype has more than one count but fewer than ten. A much more abundant neighbour one base away suggests this may be a read error. The genes are TRBV28 and TRBJ2-7; 7 bases are shared with TRBD2. Germline CDR1 MDHEN, CDR2 SYDVKM. The trim removed 7 bases at V and 5 bases at J, leaving 11 bases unmatched. The CDR3 is 14 residues long. The CDR3 DNA reads TGTGCCAGCACCACGGGAGGAAGCCCTAACGAGCAGTACTTC. This gives the protein CASTTGGSPNEQYF. The full variable domain, with the rest looked up from reference TRBV28 and TRBJ2-7, is DVKVTQSSRYLVKRTGEKVFLECVQDMDHENMFWYRQDPGLGLRLIYFSYDVKMKEKGDIPEGYSVSREKKERFSLILESASTNQTSMYLCASTTGGSPNEQYFGPGTRLTVT.

This clonotype was detected many times. V and J are TRBV12-3 or TRBV12-4 and TRBJ1-1; 8 bases map to TRBD1. V gave up 5 bases and J gave up 7 bases; unmatched junction bases: 15. The CDR3 consists of 16 residues. CDR3 sequence: CASSPTGVMRIDEAFF. Here the CDR3 DNA reads TGTGCCAGCAGTCCGACAGGGGTAATGAGGATAGATGAAGCTTTCTTT.